This T cell receptor beta chain was obtained from a study of blood T cell repertoires in COVID-19. The sample holds one count of this clone. Trimming shortened V by 0 bases and J by 6 bases, and 10 bases separated the two germline ends. The CDR3 contains 13 residues. Germline CDR1 and CDR2: SGHRS and YFSETQ. Assay used: immunoSEQ multiplex PCR; TCRdb lists only in-frame clones, some missing. The sample carries roughly 250,000 clones, roughly 86% recorded once. This chain links TRBV5-1 with TRBJ2-7; D gene ambiguous. The sequence was obtained from a man aged 50-59 years with acute or convalescent COVID-19. Sequencing was carried out using peripheral blood. The CDR3 DNA is TGCGCCAGCAGCTTGGGTGTGGGCTCCGAGCAGTACTTC. Translated, it gives CASSLGVGSEQYF.